Below are 25 T cell receptor beta chains sequenced from a single sample in a study of long-term antiretroviral therapy in people with HIV. Sequencing relied on immunoSEQ assay v3.0, run at survey level. Some clones are missing from TCRdb's copy, which holds only in-frame ones; the method was immunoSEQ multiplex PCR. The sample carries 26,000 or so clones, about 86% recorded once. Sequences were derived from unsorted PBMCs, sampled 1.9 years after starting antiretroviral therapy. Every receptor here comes from a woman in her thirties with HIV.

Only one count was recorded for this clone. This chain uses TRBV6-1 with TRBJ2-7, with 8 bases matching TRBD2. V was pared by 4 bases and J by 4 bases, with 6 bases of the junction left unmatched. Germline lookup yields CDR1 MNHNS and CDR2 SASEGT. This CDR3 comprises 14 residues. The CDR3 nucleotides are TGTGCCAGCAGTGGGACAGCGGGGGTATACGAGCAGTACTTC. Translation gives CASSGTAGVYEQYF.

This clone was seen only once. The V gene is TRBV11-1, the J gene TRBJ2-7; D is possibly TRBD1 (5 bases). V lost 1 base to trimming and J lost 5 bases, with 12 bases between them. The CDR3 has 14 residues. In germline, CDR1 is SGHAT, CDR2 FQDESV (reference sequence). The CDR3 protein is CASSLGQGVDEQYF. The CDR3 bases are TGTGCCAGCAGCTTAGGACAAGGGGTGGACGAGCAGTACTTC.

The genes are TRBV19 and TRBJ1-1; maybe TRBD1 (5 bases). Deletions cut 1 base from V and 4 bases from J, with 7 bases between. The CDR3 runs 13 residues. The germline V gene encodes CDR1 LNHDA and CDR2 SQIVND (reference sequence). DNA for the CDR3: TGTGCCAGTAGTATAGGCGGGGGCACTGAAGCTTTCTTT. Residues: CASSIGGGTEAFF.

A single count supports this clone. The V gene is TRBV5-1, the J gene TRBJ1-5, with TRBD1 matching 8 bases. This CDR3 spans 15 amino acids. The ends lost 3 bases at V and 2 bases at J; junction bases unmatched: 4. Germline V gene sequence: CDR1 SGHRS, CDR2 YFSETQ. CDR3: CASSSSGQGNQPQHF. DNA for the CDR3: TGCGCCAGCAGCTCATCGGGACAGGGCAATCAGCCCCAGCATTTT.

The table lists this clone with a few counts. V is TRBV4-2 and J is TRBJ1-2; 8 positions agree with TRBD1. Germline CDR1 and CDR2: LGHNA and YNFKEQ. J lost 3 bases, V lost 2 bases, and 8 bases had no gene match. The CDR3 spans 16 residues. The CDR3 DNA is TGTGCCAGCAGCCAAAGTCATGCAGGGGGCGACTATGGCTACACCTTC. Protein: CASSQSHAGGDYGYTF.

The CDR3 DNA sequence: TGTGCCAGCAGTGATTTGACAGGGGGCGAAGAAGCTTTCTTT. Protein: CASSDLTGGEEAFF. The genes are TRBV2 and TRBJ1-1; TRBD1 agrees at 10 bases. V lost 3 bases to trimming and J lost 8 bases; unmatched junction nucleotides: 6. The CDR3 consists of 14 residues. Looked up from germline, CDR1 is SNHLY and CDR2 is FYNNEI.

The chain combines TRBV27 with TRBJ2-1; unclear D gene. V was clipped by 2 bases and J by 7 bases, with 15 bases between them. The CDR3 sequence is 15 residues long. Per germline, CDR1 MNHEY and CDR2 SMNVEV (reference sequence). This CDR3 reads CASSLGSSSRNEQFF. DNA for the CDR3: TGTGCCAGCAGTTTAGGAAGTTCCAGCCGGAATGAGCAGTTCTTC.

The chain recombines TRBV2 with TRBJ2-2; the D call may be TRBD1 or TRBD2 (5 bases each). The CDR3 is 15 amino acids. Trimming pared 4 bases from V and 5 bases from J, leaving 14 bases between. CDR1 is SNHLY, CDR2 FYNNEI, per germline. The CDR3 protein is CASSVWVGETGELFF. The CDR3 DNA sequence: TGTGCCAGCAGTGTATGGGTAGGGGAGACCGGGGAGCTGTTTTTT. Full variable domain (missing parts from reference TRBV2 and TRBJ2-2): EPEVTQTPSHQVTQMGQEVILRCVPISNHLYFYWYRQILGQKVEFLVSFYNNEISEKSEIFDDQFSVERPDGSNFTLKIRSTKLEDSAMYFCASSVWVGETGELFFGEGSRLTVL.

The chain uses TRBV2 and TRBJ1-1; D not resolved. CDR3 length: 12 amino acids. Trimming removed 6 bases from V and 1 base from J, with 6 bases in between. The V gene's germline CDR1 is SNHLY and CDR2 FYNNEI. The CDR3 region is CASSNRNTEAFF. CDR3 bases: TGTGCCAGCAGCAACAGGAACACTGAAGCTTTCTTT.

This clone appeared a single time. J is TRBJ2-7 and V is TRBV2; D gene ambiguous. CDR1 is SNHLY, CDR2 FYNNEI, per germline. The CDR3 contains 15 residues. Between the trimmed V and J ends, which lost 0 bases and 2 bases, there was a span of 11 bases. CDR3 nucleotide sequence: TGTGCCAGCAGTGAAGCGCTTCAGCCTACCTACGAGCAGTACTTC. Residues: CASSEALQPTYEQYF.

This clone was observed once. The chain joins TRBV6-1 to TRBJ2-2; D is perhaps TRBD2 (6 bases). Germline CDR1 MNHNS, CDR2 SASEGT. V was shortened by 8 bases and J by 7 bases, with 20 bases between the two germline ends. The CDR3 length is 15 residues. CDR3 bases: TGTGCCAGCGGAAACCTCTTGACCGGGGGCGGGGAGCTGTTTTTT. Its translation is CASGNLLTGGGELFF.

The rearrangement joins TRBV7-3 to TRBJ2-7, with D possibly being TRBD2 (6 bases). Germline V lookup: CDR1 SGHTA, CDR2 FQGTGA. This CDR3 has 15 residues. Trimming pared 1 base from V and 5 bases from J, leaving 15 bases between. The CDR3 protein is CASSLSGGVGHEQYF. In nucleotides, the CDR3 is TGTGCCAGCAGCTTAAGTGGCGGGGTAGGTCACGAGCAGTACTTC.

The chain has TRBV5-4 and TRBJ1-1, with 7 bases identical to TRBD1. V shed 4 bases, J shed 1 base, and the junction held 7 bases outside the gene matches. The CDR3 totals 15 residues. Germline V lookup: CDR1 SGHNT, CDR2 YYREEE (reference sequence). As DNA, the CDR3 is TGTGCCAGCAGCCCCTGGACAGGCCCGAACACTGAAGCTTTCTTT. This encodes CASSPWTGPNTEAFF.

V usage is TRBV5-1 and J usage is TRBJ1-1; tentative D call: TRBD1 (5 bases). The length of the CDR3 is 12 residues. V lost 4 bases, J lost 7 bases, and 11 bases lay in between. The germline gives CDR1 SGHRS, CDR2 YFSETQ. CDR3 DNA: TGCGCCAGCAGCCCTAACACAGGTGAAGCTTTCTTT. As protein: CASSPNTGEAFF.

This chain connects TRBV19 to TRBJ2-1, with 8 bases lining up with TRBD2. The CDR3 consists of 14 residues. Germline V CDR1 and CDR2: LNHDA, SQIVND (reference sequence). Trimming at V came to 6 bases and at J to 3 bases, leaving 4 bases not matched to a gene. The CDR3 sequence is CASSPGLVYNEQFF. The CDR3 coding sequence is TGTGCCAGTAGCCCGGGACTAGTCTACAATGAGCAGTTCTTC.

The chain couples TRBV7-3 to TRBJ2-2, with D possibly matching TRBD2 (5 bases). Trimming removed 5 bases at V and 5 bases at J, with 12 bases between. This CDR3 has 14 residues. CDR1 SGHTA and CDR2 FQGTGA come from the germline V gene. In DNA, the CDR3 is TGTGCCAGCAGCCGGACCCGAGGGACCGGGGAGCTGTTTTTT. Protein product: CASSRTRGTGELFF.

The chain carries TRBV29-1 and TRBJ1-1; D is possibly TRBD1 (5 bases). The V end lost 7 bases, the J end lost 5 bases, and 14 bases lay between the germline ends. The CDR3 totals 12 residues. Germline loops: CDR1 SQVTM, CDR2 ANQGSEA. In nucleotides, the CDR3 is TGCAGCGCCGGGGGAGTTGATACTGAAGCTTTCTTT. It encodes CSAGGVDTEAFF. The variable domain in full, completed from reference TRBV29-1 and TRBJ1-1, reads SAVISQKPSRDICQRGTSLTIQCQVDSQVTMMFWYRQQPGQSLTLIATANQGSEATYESGFVIDKFPISRPNLTFSTLTVSNMSPEDSSIYLCSAGGVDTEAFFGQGTRLTVV.

The V and J genes are TRBV5-1 and TRBJ1-1; weak D call: TRBD1 (5 bases). Germline lookup yields CDR1 SGHRS and CDR2 YFSETQ. The CDR3 totals 14 residues. V was trimmed by 4 bases and J by 0 bases, leaving 10 bases between them. This chain's CDR3 is CASSKGVLNTEAFF. Written as DNA, the CDR3 is TGCGCCAGCAGCAAAGGGGTACTGAACACTGAAGCTTTCTTT.

V usage is TRBV5-8 and J usage is TRBJ1-4, with TRBD1 matching 7 bases. CDR3 length equals 15 residues. Germline V CDR1 and CDR2: SGHTS, YDEGEE. The V gene end was trimmed by 0 bases and the J gene end by 3 bases; junction bases not matched to a gene: 2. DNA for the CDR3: TGTGCCAGCAGCTTGGAGGGACAGTCTAATGAAAAACTGTTTTTT. Translating it yields CASSLEGQSNEKLFF.

The rearrangement uses TRBV7-2 and TRBJ1-2; 8 bases match TRBD1. Germline CDR1 reads SGHTA; CDR2 reads FQGNSA. The V segment lost 1 base and the J segment 2 bases; nucleotides outside the gene matches: 9. CDR3 size: 17 residues. The CDR3 bases are TGTGCCAGCAGCTTAGTTTCGACAGGGGTCTTCAACTATGGCTACACCTTC. It translates to CASSLVSTGVFNYGYTF. The full variable domain, completed using reference TRBV7-2 and TRBJ1-2, is GAGVSQSPSNKVTEKGKDVELRCDPISGHTALYWYRQSLGQGLEFLIYFQGNSAPDKSGLPSDRFSAERTGGSVSTLTIQRTQQEDSAVYLCASSLVSTGVFNYGYTFGSGTRLTVV.

The chain couples TRBV6-6 to TRBJ1-1; maybe TRBD1 (6 bases). Trimming removed 10 bases at V and 5 bases at J, with 11 bases between. Per germline, CDR1 MNHNY and CDR2 SVGAGI (reference sequence). The CDR3 consists of 11 residues. Here the CDR3 reads CATGQSTEAFF. The CDR3 DNA follows: TGTGCCACCGGACAGTCGACTGAAGCTTTCTTT.

This clone was seen only a few times. This chain connects TRBV5-1 to TRBJ1-6, with 7 bases identical to TRBD1. This CDR3 comprises 15 residues. The germline V gene has CDR1 SGHRS and CDR2 YFSETQ. V was pared by 4 bases and J by 10 bases, with 11 bases of the junction left unmatched. CDR3 DNA: TGCGCCAGCAGCCCTTCAGACAGGGCAACATCACCCCTCCACTTT. As protein: CASSPSDRATSPLHF. Full variable domain (outside the CDR3, taken from reference TRBV5-1 and TRBJ1-6): KAGVTQTPRYLIKTRGQQVTLSCSPISGHRSVSWYQQTPGQGLQFLFEYFSETQRNKGNFPGRFSGRQFSNSRSEMNVSTLELGDSALYLCASSPSDRATSPLHFGNGTRLTVT.

This clone was detected only once. The chain employs TRBV27 and TRBJ1-1; TRBD1 agrees at 7 bases. The V gene end was trimmed by 7 bases and the J gene end by 4 bases; junction bases not matched to a gene: 15. The CDR3 contains 16 residues. From germline, CDR1 is MNHEY and CDR2 SMNVEV (reference sequence). The CDR3 protein is CASTITGRGPGTEAFF. In nucleotides, the CDR3 is TGTGCCAGCACCATCACCGGGAGGGGGCCTGGCACTGAAGCTTTCTTT.

The V and J genes are TRBV29-1 and TRBJ1-2; no clear D gene. The CDR3 is made up of 12 amino acids. Trimming removed 5 bases from V and 7 bases from J, with 14 bases in between. The germline V gene has CDR1 SQVTM and CDR2 ANQGSEA. The CDR3 loop reads CSVLTPLRGYTF. Here the CDR3 DNA reads TGCAGCGTTCTGACACCGCTTCGTGGCTACACCTTC.

The rearrangement joins TRBV27 to TRBJ2-2; perhaps TRBD2 as D (7 bases). Germline assignment: CDR1 MNHEY and CDR2 SMNVEV (reference sequence). V was cut by 7 bases and J by 4 bases, with 16 bases left in between. The CDR3 sequence is 15 residues long. The CDR3 is CASIGGGLSTGELFF. As DNA, the CDR3 is TGTGCCAGCATAGGGGGGGGGCTGAGCACCGGGGAGCTGTTTTTT.